These T cell receptor beta chains were read from a single sample in a study of cytomegalovirus exposure and HLA in healthy donors. The repertoire was sequenced with immunoSEQ multiplex PCR; TCRdb's copy has only in-frame clones and lacks some. The repertoire includes about 150,000 clones, approximately 80% of them detected once, and roughly 27% sits in the top ten. The sample consisted of PBMCs. Every receptor here comes from a man in his thirties or forties in good health and CMV-seropositive. Both conserved end residues are trimmed from each CDR3. Rows may omit the clone size; those that give it use once, few, many or a size class.

>TRBV29-1|TRBJ1-1|once
SVSLLVDTQGF
>TRBV5-6|TRBJ2-5|-
ASSLAAGQETQY
>TRBV10-2|TRBJ2-3|-
ASNKVGEADTQY
>TRBV10-1|TRBJ2-2|once
ASSGTSENTGELF
>TRBV5-6|TRBJ1-2|-
ASRLSTGGASHGYT
>TRBV5-5|TRBJ2-4|few
ASTGTGVIRDIQY
>TRBV7-3|TRBJ2-2|-
ASRSGNTGELF
>TRBV19|TRBJ1-6|-
ASSPGTGLPLH
>TRBV18|TRBJ1-1|-
ASSRGRNTEAF
>TRBV18|TRBJ2-5|once
ASSPIAPLETQY
>TRBV9|TRBJ1-1|-
ASSRTVNTEAF
>TRBV5-1|TRBJ2-3|-
ASSPRQGDTDTQY
>TRBV7-7|TRBJ2-5|-
ASSLGLPGGETQY
>TRBV4-2|TRBJ1-2|-
ASSSQRRGNYGYT
>TRBV5-6|TRBJ1-5|-
ASSFNSRQLNQPQH
>TRBV12-5|TRBJ1-5|-
ASGLGFGVSNQPQH
>TRBV11-3|TRBJ2-3|-
ASSLRTSGFTDTQY
>TRBV11-2|TRBJ2-3|-
ASSLPAGSQY
>TRBV7-6|TRBJ2-7|-
ASSPPGQDSYEQY
>TRBV14|TRBJ2-3|-
ASSQLLGAGAGDTQY
>TRBV5-5|TRBJ2-7|-
ASSFAGGPYEQY
>TRBV7-2|TRBJ2-7|-
ASSLRVAADYEQY
>TRBV18|TRBJ1-1|-
ASSNQTEAF
>TRBV5-8|TRBJ2-7|-
ASSLSLSGRAHEQY
>TRBV27|TRBJ1-4|-
ASSADRGPNEKLF
>TRBV18|TRBJ1-2|-
ASSEGRGNYGYT
>TRBV4-2|TRBJ1-2|-
ASSHPGQGNGYT
>TRBV30|TRBJ2-1|-
AWSGGTSRDVRSYNEQF
>TRBV5-6|TRBJ1-1|-
ASSLVQTEAF
>TRBV2|TRBJ1-2|-
ASSELPTGQGAEGYT
>TRBV5-1|TRBJ2-1|once
ASSLGASVFGNEQF
>TRBV6-1|TRBJ2-7|-
ASRGQLYEQY
>TRBV9|TRBJ2-3|-
ASSVASGGSKDTQY
>TRBV7-9|TRBJ1-4|-
ASNHRATNEKLF
>TRBV30|TRBJ1-2|-
AWSVPRRASNYGYT
>TRBV9|TRBJ2-3|few
ASSVGGLADTQY
>TRBV9|TRBJ1-2|-
ASSITGTYGYT
>TRBV5-1|TRBJ2-3|-
ASSRWGSDTQY
>TRBV7-9|TRBJ2-5|-
ASSTTEEETQY
>TRBV18|TRBJ1-1|once
ASSPGRGNTEAF
>TRBV5-1|TRBJ2-3|medium-sized
ASSLAVETGADTQY
>TRBV6-6|TRBJ1-1|-
ASTPDDSGEAF
>TRBV2|TRBJ2-1|few
ASSDPGTPGNEQF